These 19 T cell receptor beta chains share one sample of origin, sequenced in a study of human T cells and chemical hapten exposure. The sample's time point: patch test 2, 6 weeks after DPC sensitization. Treatment noted: therapeutic diphenylcyclopropenone sensitization with weekly scalp DPC. TCRdb processed the RACE reads anew with MiXCR; each CDR3 protein has one entry. The data hold 95,000 or so distinct CDR3 sequences, with 11% observed a single time. The sequences come from whole blood, collected in connection with sensitization to the hapten diphenylcyclopropenone (DPC). These receptor sequences come from a woman in her forties with alopecia areata. Some clones in this sample may be carry-over from other donors' samples.

The chain couples TRBV20-1 to TRBJ2-5, with 7 bases identical to TRBD1. This CDR3 spans 12 amino acids. Per germline, CDR1 DFQATT and CDR2 SNEGSKA (reference sequence). J gave up 5 bases and V 6 bases, and 6 bases lay outside the gene matches. DNA of the CDR3: TGCAGTGCCACCCCAGGGGGTGAGACCCAGTACTTC. Protein: CSATPGGETQYF.

The chain combines TRBV28 with TRBJ1-2; 9 positions match TRBD1. Germline values: CDR1 MDHEN, CDR2 SYDVKM. Losses at the gene ends were 6 bases for V and 8 bases for J; bases not matched to a gene: 13. CDR3 length: 15 residues. CDR3 region: CASRGPGTGTGGYTF. CDR3 DNA sequence: TGTGCCAGCAGAGGTCCCGGGACAGGGACCGGGGGCTACACCTTC.

The table lists this clonotype with a few counts. The genes are TRBV6-2 or TRBV6-3 and TRBJ2-5; perhaps D is TRBD1 or TRBD2 (5 bases each). Germline V gives CDR1 MNHEY, CDR2 SVGEGT. Trimming removed 6 bases at V and 1 base at J, with 24 bases between. This CDR3 is built from 18 residues. Here the CDR3 DNA reads TGTGCCAGCAGAGGGATGCAAAATGGGGACGTACTCCAAGAGACCCAGTACTTC. Protein sequence: CASRGMQNGDVLQETQYF.

This clonotype has at least ten counts. The rearrangement joins TRBV28 to TRBJ2-7, with a tentative D call TRBD2 (6 bases). Between the trimmed V and J ends, which lost 6 bases and 4 bases, there was a span of 13 bases. Germline loops: CDR1 MDHEN, CDR2 SYDVKM. This CDR3 is built from 13 residues. The CDR3 bases are TGTGCCAGCAGGGAGACTAGTTCTTACGAGCAGTACTTC. Residues: CASRETSSYEQYF.

The J gene is TRBJ2-1, the V gene TRBV27; D may be TRBD2 (6 bases). The CDR3 sequence is 12 residues long. Trimming took off 4 bases at V and 15 bases at J, with 16 bases between the two ends. CDR1 and CDR2 from the germline V gene are MNHEY and SMNVEV (reference sequence). The CDR3 loop is CASSSTSQPRFF. Here the CDR3 DNA reads TGTGCCAGCAGTTCTACTAGCCAACCCCGGTTCTTC.

The V call is TRBV5-5, the J call TRBJ2-5; 9 bases map to TRBD2. The CDR3 runs 17 residues. Germline CDR1 is SGHKS and CDR2 is YYEKEE (reference sequence). J was trimmed by 1 base and V by 0 bases; bases with no gene match: 7. This CDR3 reads CASSLAASGVPQETQYF. The DNA of the CDR3 is TGTGCCAGCAGCTTGGCGGCTAGCGGGGTGCCCCAAGAGACCCAGTACTTC.

V usage is TRBV6-5 and J usage is TRBJ1-4; D unresolved. The germline V gene encodes CDR1 MNHEY and CDR2 SVGAGI. CDR3 length equals 12 residues. Trimming stripped 10 bases from V and 6 bases from J, with 12 bases between. CDR3 in amino acids: CATRRGDEKLFF. CDR3 DNA sequence: TGTGCCACCAGGCGGGGTGATGAAAAACTGTTTTTT.

The chain has TRBV21-1 and TRBJ2-7; no DNA check was done on the table's D call, TRBD1. TRBV21-1 is a pseudogene. The CDR3 length is 14 residues. Written as DNA, the CDR3 is TGTGCCAGCAGCAAGAAACAGGGTGTGGAGGAGCAGTACTTC. Protein sequence: CASSKKQGVEEQYF.

This clonotype was detected a few times. The chain employs TRBV7-2 and TRBJ1-5; a weak D match, TRBD1 (5 bases). From germline, CDR1 is SGHTA and CDR2 FQGNSA. V dropped 2 bases and J dropped 7 bases, with 12 bases sitting between them. This CDR3 has 14 amino acids. Written as DNA, the CDR3 is TGTGCCAGCAGCTTACCCGCACGGGGCCAGCCCCAGCATTTT. Residues: CASSLPARGQPQHF. Variable domain in full (rest from reference TRBV7-2 and TRBJ1-5): GAGVSQSPSNKVTEKGKDVELRCDPISGHTALYWYRQSLGQGLEFLIYFQGNSAPDKSGLPSDRFSAERTGGSVSTLTIQRTQQEDSAVYLCASSLPARGQPQHFGDGTRLSIL.

In its sample, this clonotype was seen many times. The rearrangement uses TRBV28 and TRBJ1-4; no firm D call. V lost 2 bases to trimming and J lost 4 bases, with 14 bases between them. CDR1 MDHEN and CDR2 SYDVKM come from the germline V gene. This CDR3 comprises 16 residues. The CDR3 protein is CASSLPGAGGNEKLFF. CDR3 DNA: TGTGCCAGCAGTTTACCTGGAGCGGGTGGTAATGAAAAACTGTTTTTT.

This chain connects TRBV30 to TRBJ1-2; D uncertain. The CDR3 has 12 residues. V lost 3 bases and J lost 6, with 11 bases in between. Germline CDR1 is GTSNPN and CDR2 is SVGIG (reference sequence). The CDR3 protein is CAWSEGGDGYTF. CDR3 bases: TGTGCCTGGAGCGAAGGCGGTGATGGCTACACCTTC.

This clonotype was seen ten or more times. This chain joins TRBV11-2 and TRBJ1-1, with D unresolved. CDR3 length equals 14 residues. The V gene lost 5 bases and the J gene lost 7 bases, with 17 bases spanning the gap. In germline, CDR1 is SGHAT, CDR2 FQNNGV. CDR3: CASSTDREKFEAFF. The CDR3 bases are TGTGCCAGCAGCACGGACCGGGAGAAATTTGAAGCTTTCTTT.

The rearrangement uses TRBV27 and TRBJ1-5; TRBD1 matches 7 bases. The germline CDR1 and CDR2 sequences are MNHEY and SMNVEV (reference sequence). The junction had 7 bases not matched to a gene; V was cut back by 8 bases and J by 0 bases. This CDR3 has 15 residues. The CDR3 here is CASSRQGDSNQPQHF. The CDR3 coding sequence is TGTGCCAGCTCGCGGCAGGGGGATAGCAATCAGCCCCAGCATTTT.

V and J are TRBV20-1 and TRBJ1-1; 7 nucleotides agree with TRBD1. With 5 bases clipped from V and 3 bases from J, the junction kept 15 bases outside the gene matches. The CDR3 loop spans 16 amino acids. Germline CDR1 reads DFQATT; CDR2 reads SNEGSKA (reference sequence). The CDR3 DNA reads as TGCAGTGCTGAAACCCGACAGGGTCGGGGCTACACTGAAGCTTTCTTT. Amino acid sequence: CSAETRQGRGYTEAFF.

Notes on this clonotype: Sequence at one end of the junction differs from germline and may be a read error. V usage is TRBV19 and J usage is TRBJ2-3, with D perhaps assigned TRBD1 or TRBD2 (6 bases each). The CDR3 has 14 residues. The V gene's germline CDR1 is LNHDA and CDR2 SQIVND (reference sequence). Here the CDR3 DNA reads TGTGCCAGTAGTATAGTTAGTCCCGGGGGCCATCGGAGTTTT. Translation gives CASSIVSPGGHRSF.

This clonotype occurred many times. The chain uses TRBV6-5 and TRBJ1-2; the D gene is possibly TRBD1 (6 bases). Trimming removed 6 bases from V and 2 bases from J, with 10 bases in between. Germline V gene sequence: CDR1 MNHEY, CDR2 SVGAGI. This CDR3 has 13 residues. CDR3 loop: CASRKGDNYGYTF. In nucleotides, the CDR3 is TGTGCCAGCAGAAAGGGGGACAACTATGGCTACACCTTC.

In this sample, this clonotype turned up a few times. The chain is built from TRBV7-2 and TRBJ1-5; the D is unclear. The CDR3 has 16 residues. Per the germline V gene, CDR1 is SGHTA and CDR2 is FQGNSA. V was shortened by 1 base and J by 0 bases, with 10 bases between the two germline ends. Here the CDR3 DNA reads TGTGCCAGCAGCTTAGTCGGTGGTTATAGCAATCAGCCCCAGCATTTT. Protein product: CASSLVGGYSNQPQHF.

V is TRBV20-1 and J is TRBJ2-7; D is ambiguous. The germline V gene has CDR1 DFQATT and CDR2 SNEGSKA (reference sequence). This CDR3 has 13 amino acids. V gave up 2 bases and J gave up 2 bases, with 10 bases separating them. The CDR3 protein is CSARPFGPYEQYF. CDR3 nucleotides: TGCAGTGCTAGACCTTTTGGACCCTACGAGCAGTACTTC.

This clonotype was seen at least ten times. The genes are TRBV6-5 and TRBJ1-5; TRBD1 might be the D (5 bases). The CDR3 extends over 15 amino acids. V dropped 6 bases and J dropped 2 bases, with 14 bases sitting between them. CDR1 and CDR2 from the germline V gene are MNHEY and SVGAGI. In nucleotides, the CDR3 is TGTGCCAGCAGCCCGGGGCTCTGGGGCAATCAGCCCCAGCATTTT. Its protein product is CASSPGLWGNQPQHF.